The 3 T cell receptor beta chains listed next were all sequenced from one sample in a study of T cells in Graves' hyperthyroidism and ophthalmopathy. The CDR3 regions of TCR beta were amplified from RNA transcripts. HTBI primers were employed in a first-round RT-PCR of the TCR CDR3. TCRdb re-analysed the multiplex PCR reads in MiXCR, keeping a single row per CDR3 protein. Altogether around 490,000 distinct CDR3 sequences are present, less than 20% being singletons, with the ten largest covering 45% to 50%. The sequenced material came from blood. The receptors stem from a man aged 40-49 years with Graves' ophthalmopathy.

The chain recombines TRBV5-1 with TRBJ2-7; 9 bases agree with TRBD2. Losses at the gene ends were 8 bases for V and 5 bases for J; bases not matched to a gene: 17. The CDR3 totals 16 residues. Germline CDR1 SGHRS, CDR2 YFSETQ. As DNA, the CDR3 is TGCGCCAGAGGAGGGGGCTCCGGCGGGAGGGCCCACGAGCAGTACTTC. As protein: CARGGGSGGRAHEQYF.

This clonotype came up many times. The rearrangement links TRBV12-3 or TRBV12-4 to TRBJ1-1; D is undetermined. The CDR3 is made up of 13 amino acids. Trimming left V 7 bases short and J 5 bases short, with 14 bases between. CDR3 residues: CASILSPLTEAFF. The CDR3 region has the DNA TGTGCCAGCATCCTTTCCCCCCTGACTGAAGCTTTCTTT.

The chain uses TRBV10-3 and TRBJ1-1; no definite D call. The V gene lost 2 bases and the J gene lost 4 bases, with 11 bases spanning the gap. The CDR3 extends over 14 amino acids. Per the germline V gene, CDR1 is ENHRY and CDR2 is SYGVKD. CDR3 sequence: CAISEKSGGTEAFF. CDR3 bases: TGTGCCATCAGTGAGAAGTCCGGTGGCACTGAAGCTTTCTTT.